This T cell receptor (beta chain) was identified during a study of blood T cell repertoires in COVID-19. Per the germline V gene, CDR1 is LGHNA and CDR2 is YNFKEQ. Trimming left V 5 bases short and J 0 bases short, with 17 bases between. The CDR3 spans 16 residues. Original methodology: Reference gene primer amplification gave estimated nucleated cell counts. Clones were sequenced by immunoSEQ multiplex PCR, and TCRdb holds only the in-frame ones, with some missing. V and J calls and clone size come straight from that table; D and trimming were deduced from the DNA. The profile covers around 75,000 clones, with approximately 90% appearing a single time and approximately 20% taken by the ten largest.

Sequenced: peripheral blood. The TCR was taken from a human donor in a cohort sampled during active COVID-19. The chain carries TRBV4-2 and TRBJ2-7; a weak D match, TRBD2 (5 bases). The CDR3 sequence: CASSYMAGLNSYEQYF. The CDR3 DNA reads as TGTGCCAGCAGCTACATGGCAGGACTCAACTCCTACGAGCAGTACTTC.